This T cell receptor (beta chain) was sequenced in a study of beta chain features in type 1 diabetes. General study findings and limits: PCR, the amplification step, might favor shorter templates, equally in patients and controls. Insertions were fewer and deletions more numerous at VDJ junctions in type 1 diabetes patients. Shorter TCRB CDR3s, moderately but significantly so, marked every one of the four CD4+ subsets in Type 1 diabetes patients.

The collection from each donor was one heparinised blood draw averaging roughly 100 mL. The CDR3 has 13 amino acids. The V gene's germline CDR1 is SGHTA and CDR2 FQGTGA. Germline trimming cut 3 bases from V and 5 bases from J; bases unmatched to any gene: 2. This clone occurred a few times. As yet, its antigen is unknown. Sequencing targeted expressed TCRB transcripts, as all isolated RNA had been reverse transcribed. Sequencing was performed with immunoSEQ multiplex PCR; in TCRdb, only in-frame clones are kept and a portion is missing. Of about 360,000 clones in the sample, roughly 12% are singletons; the top ten hold roughly 0.015%.

Sequenced: naive CD4+ T cells from blood. This receptor was taken from a man aged 18 to 29 in good health. The chain employs TRBV7-3 and TRBJ2-5; 8 nucleotides align to TRBD2. CDR3 nucleotides: TGTGCCAGCAGCTTGACTAGCGCGGAGACCCAGTACTTC. Amino acid sequence: CASSLTSAETQYF.